This T cell receptor (beta chain) was identified in a study of control samples from healthy donors and cancer patients. TCRdb's copy holds only in-frame clones and misses some; the assay was immunoSEQ multiplex PCR. In the table there are around 93,000 clones, roughly 89% of which are singletons. The CDR3 sequence is 15 residues long. V lost 3 bases to trimming and J lost 10 bases; unmatched junction nucleotides: 6. Germline values: CDR1 SGDLS, CDR2 YYNGEE. V usage is TRBV9 and J usage is TRBJ1-6; 11 positions agree with TRBD1. The receptor was isolated from a human donor in good health. The donor label of this sample is uncertain. The source material was blood. The CDR3 region is CASSGPGTGGSPLHF. The CDR3 DNA is TGTGCCAGCAGCGGCCCAGGGACAGGGGGATCACCCCTCCACTTT.